A selection of T cell receptor beta chains follows, all from one sample in a study of T cells after yellow fever vaccination. TCRdb reanalysed the 5' RACE reads using MiXCR and keeps one entry per CDR3 protein. The table includes some 250,000 distinct CDR3 sequences, 6% to 7.5% detected once. The source material was CD4+ T cells sorted from PBMCs, sampled 15 days after the yellow fever booster vaccination. Receptor source: a man aged 25-45 years who received the YFV17D yellow fever vaccine. Both conserved end residues are part of each CDR3. The D gene is left open where the match is weak. Some rows have no size entry. The others give once, few or many, or a class for an expanded clone.

j_gene | d_gene | abundance | v_gene | CDR3nt | CDR3aa
TRBJ2-1 | . | many | TRBV7-2 | TGTGCCAGCAGCACCGGGACGGCCTACAATGAGCAGTTCTTC | CASSTGTAYNEQFF
TRBJ1-6 | TRBD1 | many | TRBV25-1 | TGTGCCAGCAGTGGTACAGGGACAGCTGGCCAATGGGTGAAAAATTCACCCCTCCACTTT | CASSGTGTAGQWVKNSPLHF
TRBJ2-4 | TRBD2 | many | TRBV20-1 | TGCAGTGCTAGAGGTGGTGGTAGCGGGAGTTTAGACATTCAGTACTTC | CSARGGGSGSLDIQYF
TRBJ2-7 | . | many | TRBV6-6 | TGTGCCAGCACTCAGCGGTACGAGCAGTACTTC | CASTQRYEQYF
TRBJ1-1 | . | many | TRBV20-1 | TGCAGTGCTAGCAACGGATGGAACACTGAAGCTTTCTTT | CSASNGWNTEAFF
TRBJ1-5 | . | . | TRBV11-2 | TGTGCCAGCAGCCGAGGAGGGGGAGGGAAAGTCGGGAATCAGCCCCAGCATTTT | CASSRGGGGKVGNQPQHF
TRBJ2-2 | . | few | TRBV5-3 | TGTGCCAGAAGCTTGCACGCCGACACCGGGGAGCTGTTTTTT | CARSLHADTGELFF
TRBJ2-1 | . | many | TRBV20-1 | TGCAGTGCTAGTCGGGACAGCGGGAACAATGAGCAGTTCTTC | CSASRDSGNNEQFF
TRBJ1-5 | . | few | TRBV7-2 | TGTGCCAGCAGCGTAAGGTCCGGGGATCAGCCCCAGCATTTT | CASSVRSGDQPQHF
TRBJ2-5 | TRBD2 | . | TRBV7-2 | TGTGCCAGCTCTAGCGGGAGTGGAGGGACCCAGTACTTC | CASSSGSGGTQYF
TRBJ2-7 | TRBD1 | . | TRBV20-1 | TGCAGTGTTTCATTCGGGACAGAAGCCTACGAGCAGTACTTC | CSVSFGTEAYEQYF
TRBJ1-5 | TRBD1 | . | TRBV20-1 | TGCAGTGCTAGTACAGGGGCGCGGGGCAATCAGCCCCAGCATTTT | CSASTGARGNQPQHF
TRBJ2-1 | . | many | TRBV6-2/TRBV6-3 | TGTGCCAGCAGTTACCTGGGACTGACCGAAACTGAGCAGTTCTTC | CASSYLGLTETEQFF
TRBJ2-5 | . | . | TRBV11-2 | TGTGCCAGCAGCCCTTTCCAGACCCAGTACTTC | CASSPFQTQYF
TRBJ1-5 | . | many | TRBV3-1 | TGTGCCAGCAGCCAAGCCGGCCAGCCCCAGCATTTT | CASSQAGQPQHF
TRBJ2-7 | TRBD2 | few | TRBV7-2 | TGTGCCAGCAGCTTAGCGGCGGGAGGAGGTTACGAGCAGTACTTC | CASSLAAGGGYEQYF
TRBJ2-5 | . | many | TRBV6-2/TRBV6-3 | TGTGCCAGCAACAACGACCCTCACCGGGAGACCCAGTACTTC | CASNNDPHRETQYF
TRBJ2-3 | . | . | TRBV5-4 | TGTGCCAGCAGCTTGGAAGTAGTCCAAGGGGACAATACGCAGTATTTT | CASSLEVVQGDNTQYF
TRBJ2-7 | TRBD2 | few | TRBV7-2 | TGTGCCAGCAGCTCCTTAGCGGGAGTCCGCGAGCAGTACTTC | CASSSLAGVREQYF
TRBJ2-3 | TRBD2 | . | TRBV7-2 | TGTGCCAGCACCGGACTAGCGGGAGTGGCAGATAAGCAGTATTTT | CASTGLAGVADKQYF
TRBJ2-2 | . | many | TRBV19 | TGTGCCAGTAGTATGGGCGGAGGAGCGAACACCGGGGAGCTGTTTTTT | CASSMGGGANTGELFF
TRBJ1-1 | TRBD1 | many | TRBV7-9 | TGTGCCAGCAGATTGGACAGGGCTCGTGGTGAAGCTTTCTTT | CASRLDRARGEAFF
TRBJ1-4 | TRBD1 | many | TRBV12-3/TRBV12-4 | TGTGCCAGCAGCTCGACAGGGGCCGCAGCAGCGAAACTGTTTTTT | CASSSTGAAAAKLFF
TRBJ2-1 | . | . | TRBV5-6 | TGTGCCAGCAGCTTGGGACAGCTCTCCGTCAATGAGCAGTTCTTC | CASSLGQLSVNEQFF
TRBJ2-7 | . | few | TRBV15 | TGTGCCACCAGCAGAGAAATCCTTTCCGAGCAGTACTTC | CATSREILSEQYF
TRBJ1-4 | . | many | TRBV12-3/TRBV12-4 | TGTGCCAGCATGACGACGGGACAATTAGGAGAAAAACTGTTTTTT | CASMTTGQLGEKLFF
TRBJ2-7 | . | few | TRBV5-4 | TGTGCCAGCAGCTTGCCACTAGGCGAGCAGTACTTC | CASSLPLGEQYF
TRBJ2-4 | . | . | TRBV20-1 | TGCAGTGCTAGCGCACAGGGTGGTCGGAGCATTCAGTACTTC | CSASAQGGRSIQYF
TRBJ1-4 | TRBD1 | few | TRBV7-8 | TGTGCCAGCAGCTCCCGGGACAGGGGTAATGAAAAACTGTTTTTT | CASSSRDRGNEKLFF
TRBJ1-1 | . | many | TRBV3-1 | TGTGCCAGCAGCCAAGTGACTAGCAACACTGAAGCTTTCTTT | CASSQVTSNTEAFF
TRBJ2-2 | . | many | TRBV12-3/TRBV12-4 | TGTGCCAGCAGTTTAGCGGGAACCTCCGGGGAGCTGTTTTTT | CASSLAGTSGELFF
TRBJ1-1 | . | many | TRBV20-1 | TGCAGTGCTAGACAGGACACTGAAGCTTTCTTT | CSARQDTEAFF
TRBJ2-7 | . | few | TRBV4-3 | TGCGCCAGCAGCCAAGATTACGGCCAGGGGCTCTACGAGCAGTACTTC | CASSQDYGQGLYEQYF
TRBJ2-1 | . | . | TRBV7-2 | TGTGCCAGCAGCGATCCGGGTTCTGAGCAGTTCTTC | CASSDPGSEQFF
TRBJ2-7 | TRBD2 | . | TRBV7-2 | TGTGCCAGCAGTTCAAGGGCGGGAGGGCCATACGAGCAGTACTTC | CASSSRAGGPYEQYF
TRBJ2-1 | . | . | TRBV9 | TGTGCCAGCAGCGGTATTACTTGGGACTCCTATGAGCAGTTCTTC | CASSGITWDSYEQFF
TRBJ2-6 | . | many | TRBV3-1 | TGTGCCAGCAGCCCCACCTCTGGGGCCAACGTCCTGACTTTC | CASSPTSGANVLTF
TRBJ1-2 | . | . | TRBV7-2 | TGTGCCAGCTCCCCAGACACTAACTATGGCTACACCTTC | CASSPDTNYGYTF
TRBJ2-3 | . | . | TRBV20-1 | TGCAGTGCTAGAGAATCGGGGCCCGGAGATACGCAGTATTTT | CSARESGPGDTQYF
TRBJ2-1 | . | many | TRBV20-1 | TGCAGTGCTAGTTCAGCTCTTACCTCTAATGAGCAGTTCTTC | CSASSALTSNEQFF
TRBJ2-2 | . | few | TRBV7-8 | TGTGCCAGACAGGGGGGGACCGGGGAGCTGTTTTTT | CARQGGTGELFF
TRBJ1-2 | TRBD1 | many | TRBV5-6 | TGTGCCAGCAGCTTGCAAGGGACAGGGGTTTTTGGCTACACCTTC | CASSLQGTGVFGYTF
TRBJ2-6 | . | . | TRBV18 | TGTGCCAGCTCCCCCGTACTCACCTGGGGGGCCAACGTCCTGACTTTC | CASSPVLTWGANVLTF
TRBJ1-1 | . | many | TRBV6-5 | TGTGCCAGCAACCCAACCCTGGGGCCAGGGGTGAACACTGAAGCTTTCTTT | CASNPTLGPGVNTEAFF
TRBJ2-2 | . | . | TRBV5-4 | TGTGCCAGCAGCCTCCGGGGAGGGGGCGTGAACGGGGAGCTGTTTTTT | CASSLRGGGVNGELFF
TRBJ2-3 | . | many | TRBV6-1 | TGTGCCAGCAGGCCTCGCGCCCAGGCAGATACGCAGTATTTT | CASRPRAQADTQYF
TRBJ2-3 | . | . | TRBV5-1 | TGCGCCAGCAGCTTGGTCAGGGCAAAGGGGTCATCGGATACGCAGTATTTT | CASSLVRAKGSSDTQYF
TRBJ1-5 | . | . | TRBV4-2 | TGTGCCAGCAGCCAAGAAAGGGTGAGCAATCAGCCCCAGCATTTT | CASSQERVSNQPQHF
TRBJ2-4 | . | many | TRBV12-3/TRBV12-4 | TGTGCCAGCACCGTTTCGAGTGGGAACATTCAGTACTTC | CASTVSSGNIQYF
TRBJ2-1 | TRBD2 | few | TRBV6-5 | TGTGCCAGCAGTTTAACCGGGACTAGCGTGAACTACAATGAGCAGTTCTTC | CASSLTGTSVNYNEQFF
TRBJ2-7 | . | few | TRBV5-1 | TGCGCCAGCAGCTCCCAGGGTAACGAGCAGTACTTC | CASSSQGNEQYF
TRBJ1-1 | TRBD1 | few | TRBV6-5 | TGTGCCAGCAGTTACTCGACAGGGGTCGGCACTGAAGCTTTCTTT | CASSYSTGVGTEAFF
TRBJ1-2 | . | few | TRBV29-1 | TGCAGCGTTGAGGCAGGAGACTATGGCTACACCTTC | CSVEAGDYGYTF